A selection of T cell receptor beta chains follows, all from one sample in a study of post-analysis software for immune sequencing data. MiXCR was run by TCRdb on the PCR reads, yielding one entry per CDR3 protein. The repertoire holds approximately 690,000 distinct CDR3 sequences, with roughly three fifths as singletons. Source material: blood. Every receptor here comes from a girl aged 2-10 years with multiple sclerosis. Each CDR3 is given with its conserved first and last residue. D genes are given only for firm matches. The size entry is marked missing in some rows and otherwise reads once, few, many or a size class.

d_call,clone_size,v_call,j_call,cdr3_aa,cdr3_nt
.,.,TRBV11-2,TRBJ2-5,CASSQELPETQYF,TGTGCCAGCAGTCAAGAGCTGCCGGAGACCCAGTACTTC
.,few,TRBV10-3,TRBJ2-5,CAISGGGFETQYF,TGTGCCATCAGTGGAGGGGGTTTCGAGACCCAGTACTTC
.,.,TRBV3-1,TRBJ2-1,CASSQREGGPGSYNEQFF,TGTGCCAGCAGCCAGAGGGAAGGTGGGCCAGGCTCCTACAATGAGCAGTTCTTC
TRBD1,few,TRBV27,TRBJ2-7,CASSFDRVHEQYF,TGTGCCAGCAGTTTCGACAGGGTCCACGAGCAGTACTTC
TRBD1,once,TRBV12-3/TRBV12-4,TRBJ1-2,CASSYTWTGSYGYTF,TGTGCCAGCAGTTACACCTGGACAGGGTCCTATGGCTACACCTTC
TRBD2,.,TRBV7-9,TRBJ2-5,CASSYGTSGGRETQYF,TGTGCCAGCAGCTATGGGACTAGCGGGGGCCGGGAGACCCAGTACTTC
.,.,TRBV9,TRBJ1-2,CASSVEGISGYTF,TGTGCCAGCAGCGTAGAGGGAATTTCAGGCTACACCTTC
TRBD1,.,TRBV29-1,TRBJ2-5,CSASTGRFGTQYF,TGCAGCGCCTCGACAGGGCGGTTTGGGACCCAGTACTTC
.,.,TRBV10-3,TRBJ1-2,CAISEGREANYGYTF,TGTGCCATCAGTGAAGGAAGGGAAGCTAACTATGGCTACACCTTC
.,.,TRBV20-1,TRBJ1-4,CSARPDEGKLFF,TGCAGTGCTAGACCCGATGAGGGAAAACTGTTTTTT
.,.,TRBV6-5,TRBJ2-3,CASSYQGTQYF,TGTGCCAGCAGTTACCAAGGCACGCAGTATTTT
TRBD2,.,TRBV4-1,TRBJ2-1,CASSQAPIPGLAGGQFF,TGCGCCAGCAGCCAAGCACCAATACCGGGACTAGCGGGAGGGCAGTTCTTC
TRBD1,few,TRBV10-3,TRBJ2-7,CAIRSTGGVYEQYF,TGTGCCATCAGAAGCACAGGGGGCGTTTACGAGCAGTACTTC
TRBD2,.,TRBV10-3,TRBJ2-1,CAISGPGLAREQFF,TGTGCCATCAGCGGTCCCGGACTAGCACGGGAGCAGTTCTTC
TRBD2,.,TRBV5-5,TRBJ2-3,CASSPIAGVSTDTQYF,TGTGCCAGCAGCCCCATAGCGGGGGTGAGCACAGATACGCAGTATTTT
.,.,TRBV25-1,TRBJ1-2,CASSPGRGRCYGYTF,TGTGCCAGCAGTCCCGGCAGGGGAAGGTGCTATGGCTACACCTTC
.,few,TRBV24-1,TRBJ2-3,CATSDEAGGHTDTQYF,TGTGCCACCAGTGATGAGGCCGGGGGGCACACAGATACGCAGTATTTT
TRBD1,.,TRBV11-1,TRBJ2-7,CASSFGTVGYEQYF,TGTGCCAGCAGCTTCGGGACAGTAGGGTACGAGCAGTACTTC
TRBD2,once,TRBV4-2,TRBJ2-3,CASSQDLSSGADTQYF,TGTGCCAGCAGCCAAGATCTCTCCAGCGGGGCAGATACGCAGTATTTT
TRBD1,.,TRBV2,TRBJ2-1,CASVSQGDTYNEQFF,TGTGCCAGCGTATCGCAGGGGGATACCTACAATGAGCAGTTCTTC
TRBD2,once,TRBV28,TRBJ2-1,CASRRLAGDYEQFF,TGTGCCAGCAGACGACTAGCCGGAGACTACGAGCAGTTCTTC
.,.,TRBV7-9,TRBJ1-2,CASSSTTLWDYGYTF,TGTGCCAGCAGCTCAACGACCCTATGGGACTATGGCTACACCTTC
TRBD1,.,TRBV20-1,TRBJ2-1,CSARTGGFVYEQFF,TGCAGTGCTAGGACAGGGGGGTTTGTATATGAGCAGTTCTTC
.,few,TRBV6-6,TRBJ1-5,CASSYTGDQPQHF,TGTGCCAGCAGTTACACGGGAGATCAGCCCCAGCATTTT
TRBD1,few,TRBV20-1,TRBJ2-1,CSAPWTGFHEQFF,TGCAGTGCTCCCTGGACAGGGTTCCATGAGCAGTTCTTC
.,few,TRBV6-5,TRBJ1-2,CASSWTPSYGYTF,TGTGCCAGCAGTTGGACACCCAGCTATGGCTACACCTTC
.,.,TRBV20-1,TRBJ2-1,CSAPGLNNEQFF,TGCAGTGCTCCGGGACTGAACAATGAGCAGTTCTTC
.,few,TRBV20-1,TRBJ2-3,CSARSNRDLTDTQYF,TGCAGTGCTAGATCCAACAGGGATCTCACAGATACGCAGTATTTT
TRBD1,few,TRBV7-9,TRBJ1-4,CASSFGQGGEKLFF,TGTGCCAGCAGCTTCGGACAGGGGGGCGAAAAACTGTTTTTT
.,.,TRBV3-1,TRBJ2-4,CASSSGSSKNIQYF,TGTGCCAGCAGCTCCGGGTCTTCCAAAAACATTCAGTACTTC
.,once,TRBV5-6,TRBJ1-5,CASSLTQGDLNQPQHF,TGTGCCAGCAGCTTGACGCAGGGTGACTTAAATCAGCCCCAGCATTTT
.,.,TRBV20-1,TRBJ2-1,CSARRELANNEHFF,TGCAGTGCCCGCCGGGAGCTAGCAAACAATGAGCACTTCTTC
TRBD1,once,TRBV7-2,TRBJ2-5,CASTHRTGSYKETQYF,TGTGCCAGCACCCATAGGACAGGGAGCTATAAGGAGACCCAGTACTTC
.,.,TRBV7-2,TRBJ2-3,CASSKRLTTDTQYF,TGTGCCAGCAGCAAGCGACTAACCACAGATACGCAGTATTTT
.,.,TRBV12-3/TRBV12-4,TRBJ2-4,CASSSNLRVQQYF,TGTGCCAGCAGTTCAAATCTCCGGGTCCAGCAGTACTTC
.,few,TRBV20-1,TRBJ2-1,CSARSPPRGLNKRYNEQFF,TGCAGTGCTAGGTCTCCTCCTCGGGGGCTAAACAAACGATACAATGAGCAGTTCTTC
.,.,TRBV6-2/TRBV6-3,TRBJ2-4,CASSYGPVSNIQYF,TGTGCCAGCAGCTATGGGCCAGTGAGTAACATTCAGTACTTC
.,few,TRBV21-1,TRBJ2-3,CASSAGGPHQYF,TGTGCCAGCAGCGCGGGAGGGCCTCATCAGTATTTT
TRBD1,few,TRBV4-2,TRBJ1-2,CASSQDLEGADRGYTF,TGTGCCAGCAGCCAAGATCTGGAGGGGGCGGATCGGGGCTACACCTTC
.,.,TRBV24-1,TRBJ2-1,CATSNSTPPNREGYNEQFF,TGTGCCACCAGTAATTCGACGCCACCGAACAGGGAGGGGTACAATGAGCAGTTCTTC
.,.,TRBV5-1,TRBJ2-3,CASRQASDTQYF,TGCGCCAGCAGACAGGCTTCGGATACGCAGTATTTT
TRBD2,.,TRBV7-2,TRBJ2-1,CASSLARGLAGVEFF,TGTGCCAGCAGCTTAGCGAGGGGACTAGCGGGGGTCGAGTTCTTC
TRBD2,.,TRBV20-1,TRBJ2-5,CSARERGGGETQYF,TGCAGTGCTAGAGAGCGGGGGGGCGGGGAGACCCAGTACTTC
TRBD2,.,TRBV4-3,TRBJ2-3,CASSPKVGGSRNTQYF,TGCGCCAGCAGCCCCAAAGTGGGGGGGTCCCGGAATACGCAGTATTTT
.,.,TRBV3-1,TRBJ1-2,CASSQGGGQHYGYTF,TGTGCCAGCAGCCAAGGGGGTGGACAGCACTATGGCTACACCTTC
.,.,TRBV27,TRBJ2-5,CASNSTVEETQYF,TGTGCCAGCAATTCGACGGTTGAAGAGACCCAGTACTTC
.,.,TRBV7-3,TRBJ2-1,CASTKFPGEQFF,TGTGCCAGCACCAAGTTTCCGGGAGAGCAGTTCTTC
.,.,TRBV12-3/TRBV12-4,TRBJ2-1,CASSGGAQDEQFF,TGTGCCAGCAGTGGGGGGGCTCAGGATGAGCAGTTCTTC
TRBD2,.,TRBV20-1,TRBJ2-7,CSATIAGGLFYEQYF,TGCAGTGCTACTATAGCGGGAGGCTTATTTTACGAGCAGTACTTC
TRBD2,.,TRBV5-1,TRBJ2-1,CASSQIAGGPDNEQFF,TGCGCCAGCAGCCAAATAGCGGGAGGGCCGGACAATGAGCAGTTCTTC
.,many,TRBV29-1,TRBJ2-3,CSVETGGTDTQYF,TGCAGCGTAGAAACTGGAGGCACAGATACGCAGTATTTT
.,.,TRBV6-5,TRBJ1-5,CASGFGGAGQPQHF,TGTGCCAGCGGATTCGGGGGGGCCGGCCAGCCCCAGCATTTT
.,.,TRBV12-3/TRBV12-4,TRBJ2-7,CASSLWGGARQYF,TGTGCCAGCAGTTTGTGGGGGGGGGCGAGGCAGTACTTC
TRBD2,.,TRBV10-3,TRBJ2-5,CAISESILAGSQETQYF,TGTGCCATCAGTGAGTCGATACTAGCGGGAAGTCAAGAGACCCAGTACTTC
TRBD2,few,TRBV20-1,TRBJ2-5,CSVGTRWQETQYF,TGCAGTGTGGGGACTAGGTGGCAAGAGACCCAGTACTTC
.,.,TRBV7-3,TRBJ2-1,CASSSSGLNEQFF,TGTGCCAGCAGCTCCTCAGGGTTGAATGAGCAGTTCTTC
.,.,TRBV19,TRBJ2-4,CASKVGGRDIQYF,TGTGCCAGTAAGGTAGGAGGAAGGGACATTCAGTACTTC